A single sample is the source of the 22 T cell receptor beta chains below, sequenced in a study of shared clonotypes between healthy human individuals. This table comes from immunoSEQ multiplex PCR, and its TCRdb copy is limited to in-frame clones, with some not included. The profile covers under 1,100,000 clones, with around 76% appearing a single time and approximately 1.5% taken by the ten largest. Material: memory CD4+ T cells sorted from blood. Documented subset: CD45RA-negative fraction. Receptor source: a man aged 18 to 29 in good health.

Comment on this clone: This CDR3 is also generated by other DNA sequences in the sample. The genes are TRBV7-2 and TRBJ2-7, with 7 nucleotides matching TRBD1. CDR1 and CDR2 from the germline V gene are SGHTA and FQGNSA. J lost 2 bases, V lost 5 bases, and 3 bases had no gene match. This CDR3 spans 13 amino acids. In nucleotides, the CDR3 is TGTGCCAGCAGCCTGGGACAGCCCTACGAGCAGTACTTC. It specifies CASSLGQPYEQYF.

V and J are TRBV19 and TRBJ2-1; a possible D gene is TRBD2 (6 bases). Germline loops: CDR1 LNHDA, CDR2 SQIVND (reference sequence). The CDR3 runs 16 residues. Deletions cut 4 bases from V and 1 base from J, with 14 bases between. The chain's CDR3 is CASSTDYEVSYNEQFF. The CDR3 coding sequence is TGTGCCAGTAGTACGGACTACGAGGTGTCCTACAATGAGCAGTTCTTC.

The genes are TRBV7-6 and TRBJ2-6; D is unresolved. The CDR3 contains 15 residues. CDR1 SGHVS and CDR2 FNYEAQ come from the germline V gene. Trimming stripped 3 bases from V and 1 base from J, with 7 bases between. DNA of the CDR3: TGTGCCAGCAGCTTGGGTCGTTCTGGGGCCAACGTCCTGACTTTC. This encodes CASSLGRSGANVLTF.

There are a few counts of this clone. This chain links TRBV18 with TRBJ2-1; 14 bases fit TRBD2. CDR1 and CDR2 from the germline V gene are KGHSH and LQKENI. J gave up 6 bases and V 2 bases, and 0 bases lay outside the gene matches. The CDR3 extends over 15 amino acids. Written as DNA, the CDR3 is TGTGCCAGCTCACCAGGACTAGCGGGAGGCAATGAGCAGTTCTTC. The encoded protein is CASSPGLAGGNEQFF.

This clone has just one count. The V call is TRBV11-3, the J call TRBJ2-3; D is perhaps TRBD2 (5 bases). Trimming removed 3 bases at V and 4 bases at J, with 8 bases between. This CDR3 is built from 13 residues. In germline, CDR1 is SGHNT, CDR2 YENEEA. Written as DNA, the CDR3 is TGTGCCAGCAGCTTGAGGGCCTCAGATACGCAGTATTTT. Protein product: CASSLRASDTQYF.

The chain has TRBV28 and TRBJ1-5, with TRBD1 matching 8 bases. The V gene's germline CDR1 is MDHEN and CDR2 SYDVKM. Trimming removed 1 base from V and 4 bases from J; junction bases left unmatched: 6. The CDR3 spans 16 residues. In nucleotides, the CDR3 is TGTGCCAGCAGTTTATACCATGGACAGGGAAATCAGCCCCAGCATTTT. This translates into CASSLYHGQGNQPQHF.

This clone was counted once. This chain connects TRBV21-1 to TRBJ2-7; the DNA was not used to check the table's D call, TRBD2. TRBV21-1 is classified as a pseudogene. The CDR3 runs to 15 residues. CDR3 loop: CASSKAGGVPYEQYF. As DNA, the CDR3 is TGTGCCAGCAGCAAAGCGGGAGGTGTTCCCTACGAGCAGTACTTC.

This clone occurred a few times. The V and J genes are TRBV30 and TRBJ1-2, with D perhaps TRBD1 (5 bases). CDR1 is GTSNPN and CDR2 is SVGIG in the germline V gene (reference sequence). The CDR3 spans 13 residues. Trimming took off 5 bases at V and 1 base at J, with 11 bases between the two ends. The CDR3 here is CAWPRGGNYGYTF. CDR3 DNA: TGTGCCTGGCCTCGGGGCGGTAACTATGGCTACACCTTC.

The chain employs TRBV6-5 and TRBJ1-2; D is possibly TRBD1 (5 bases). Trimming took 7 bases from V and 8 from J, leaving 11 bases between them. CDR1 and CDR2 from the germline V gene are MNHEY and SVGAGI. The CDR3 is 11 residues long. The CDR3 coding sequence is TGTGCCAGCACCGCAGGGTCCGGCTACACCTTC. The encoded protein is CASTAGSGYTF.

This clone was seen many times. The gene calls are TRBV7-8 and TRBJ2-1; the D call may be TRBD1 or TRBD2 (5 bases each). CDR1 SGHVS and CDR2 FQNEAQ come from the germline V gene. The CDR3 consists of 15 residues. The V end lost 5 bases, the J end lost 8 bases, and 19 bases lay between the germline ends. The CDR3 sequence: CASSPAGYLGDEQFF. The CDR3 nucleotides read TGTGCCAGCAGCCCGGCGGGCTACCTGGGGGATGAGCAGTTCTTC. The whole variable domain, remainder taken from reference TRBV7-8 and TRBJ2-1, is GAGVSQSPRYKVAKRGQDVALRCDPISGHVSLFWYQQALGQGPEFLTYFQNEAQLDKSGLPSDRFFAERPEGSVSTLKIQRTQQEDSAVYLCASSPAGYLGDEQFFGPGTRLTVL.

The CDR3 bases are TGTGCCAGCAGCTTTCAAAAACTAGCGGGGTCCACAGATACGCAGTATTTT. This sequence encodes CASSFQKLAGSTDTQYF. This chain links TRBV5-6 with TRBJ2-3, with 10 positions matching TRBD2. Germline assignment: CDR1 SGHDT and CDR2 YYEEEE. The ends lost 2 bases at V and 2 bases at J; junction bases unmatched: 8. CDR3 length: 17 amino acids.

Written as DNA, the CDR3 is TGTGCCAGCAGCCCCTGGGAGACCTCCATGAACACTGAAGCTTTCTTT. It is translated as CASSPWETSMNTEAFF. This rearrangement joins TRBV11-1 to TRBJ1-1; D is unresolved. Trimming pared 5 bases from V and 0 bases from J, leaving 16 bases between. Germline values: CDR1 SGHAT, CDR2 FQDESV (reference sequence). The CDR3 is made up of 16 amino acids.

In its sample, this clone was seen a few times. The chain combines TRBV27 with TRBJ2-5, with D unresolved. CDR1 and CDR2 (germline): MNHEY, SMNVEV (reference sequence). V was shortened by 3 bases and J by 0 bases, with 11 bases between the two germline ends. This CDR3 is built from 15 residues. CDR3 sequence: CASSFNSLYQETQYF. CDR3 nucleotides: TGTGCCAGCAGTTTCAACAGTCTGTACCAAGAGACCCAGTACTTC.

The chain has TRBV4-3 and TRBJ2-7, with 7 bases lining up with TRBD2. V lost 4 bases to trimming and J lost 0 bases; unmatched junction nucleotides: 6. This CDR3 has 15 amino acids. Germline V lookup: CDR1 LGHNA, CDR2 YSLEER. CDR3 in amino acids: CASSRGGLGSYEQYF. CDR3 in DNA: TGCGCCAGCAGCCGGGGGGGGTTGGGCTCCTACGAGCAGTACTTC.

The chain joins TRBV29-1 to TRBJ2-7; 7 nucleotides align to TRBD2. The CDR3 runs to 13 residues. V shed 4 bases and J 6 bases; nucleotides not matched to a gene: 9. Germline V gene data show CDR1 as SQVTM and CDR2 as ANQGSEA. As DNA, the CDR3 is TGCAGCGTTGGGAGCGGGGAGGGGCGCGAGCAGTACTTC. Protein product: CSVGSGEGREQYF.

The genes are TRBV19 and TRBJ2-7, with TRBD1 matching over 7 bases. Trimming at V came to 3 bases and at J to 3 bases, leaving 8 bases not matched to a gene. This CDR3 comprises 15 residues. CDR1 is LNHDA and CDR2 is SQIVND in the germline V gene (reference sequence). The CDR3 region has the DNA TGTGCCAGTAGTATCAAAGGGGGCGAGATCTACGAGCAGTACTTC. Encoded protein: CASSIKGGEIYEQYF.

This clone has more than one count but fewer than ten. The rearrangement joins TRBV19 to TRBJ2-7, with D hard to call. Germline V gives CDR1 LNHDA, CDR2 SQIVND (reference sequence). The CDR3 has 13 amino acids. V lost 3 bases to trimming and J lost 1 base, with 7 bases between them. This chain's CDR3 is CASSIELSYEQYF. The CDR3 region has the DNA TGTGCCAGTAGTATTGAACTTTCCTACGAGCAGTACTTC.

In this sample, this clone turned up a few times. J is TRBJ1-2 and V is TRBV27; D gene ambiguous. Germline V CDR1 and CDR2: MNHEY, SMNVEV (reference sequence). The CDR3 runs to 9 residues. The V gene lost 10 bases and the J gene lost 8 bases, with 8 bases spanning the gap. CDR3 amino acids: CATKPGYTF. CDR3 bases: TGTGCCACCAAACCCGGCTACACCTTC.

The gene calls are TRBV18 and TRBJ2-7; possibly TRBD1 for D (6 bases). The germline CDR1 and CDR2 sequences are KGHSH and LQKENI. The ends were cut back, 0 bases at V and 7 bases at J, with 13 bases in the middle. CDR3 length equals 14 residues. This CDR3 reads CASSPPSSQGEQYF. The CDR3 DNA reads as TGTGCCAGCTCACCACCGTCGAGCCAGGGGGAGCAGTACTTC.

The sample holds one count of this clone. The chain employs TRBV7-6 and TRBJ1-1; the D gene is possibly TRBD1 (5 bases). The germline V gene encodes CDR1 SGHVS and CDR2 FNYEAQ. V was clipped by 5 bases and J by 3 bases, with 16 bases between them. This CDR3 has 15 residues. In DNA form, the CDR3 reads TGTGCCAGCAGCCCAGGGACCACGGGGGACACTGAAGCTTTCTTT. Its translation is CASSPGTTGDTEAFF.

The J gene is TRBJ2-7, the V gene TRBV19; D ambiguous. Between the trimmed V and J ends, which lost 3 bases and 2 bases, there was a span of 8 bases. The CDR3 has 13 residues. The germline CDR1 and CDR2 sequences are LNHDA and SQIVND (reference sequence). In DNA form, the CDR3 reads TGTGCCAGTAGTATTGAGGCAGCCTACGAGCAGTACTTC. It translates to CASSIEAAYEQYF.

On this clone: This likely reflects a read error, since a far larger clone is one base away. Other DNA sequences in the same sample also yield this CDR3. J is TRBJ1-1 and V is TRBV2; tentative D call: TRBD1 (6 bases). CDR3 length: 16 amino acids. Germline V gene data show CDR1 as SNHLY and CDR2 as FYNNEI. This chain's CDR3 is CASSLFGLVGDTEAFF. CDR3 in DNA: TGTGCCAGCAGCCTCTTCGGACTCGTCGGGGACACTGAGGCTTTCTTT. Supplemented by reference TRBV2 and TRBJ1-1, the full variable domain reads EPEVTQTPSHQVTQMGQEVILRCVPISNHLYFYWYRQILGQKVEFLVSFYNNEISEKSEIFDDQFSVERPDGSNFTLKIRSTKLEDSAMYFCASSLFGLVGDTEAFFGQGTRLTVV.